This TCR beta chain was captured by sequencing in a study of T cells in Graves' hyperthyroidism and ophthalmopathy. Using about 10 ml of fresh peripheral blood, PBMCs were prepared. The germline gives CDR1 SGHKS, CDR2 YYEKEE (reference sequence). V dropped 4 bases and J dropped 3; count of bases not matched to a gene: 8. CDR3 length equals 15 residues. Regions amplified from RNA transcripts were the TCR beta CDR3 regions. Carried out on the TCR CDR3, a first-round RT-PCR used the HTBI primer set. TCRdb reanalysed the multiplex PCR reads using MiXCR and keeps one entry per CDR3 protein. The table records about 350,000 distinct CDR3 sequences, approximately 15% of them present only once.

This clonotype originated in a woman aged 25 to 39 with Graves' hyperthyroidism. Specimen: blood. This rearrangement joins TRBV5-5 to TRBJ2-7; TRBD1 matches at 9 bases. Here the CDR3 reads CASSPEGTGLYEQYF. CDR3 DNA: TGTGCCAGCAGCCCCGAGGGGACAGGGCTCTACGAGCAGTACTTC.